Listed below are T cell receptor beta chains from one sample, sequenced in a study of cytotoxic CD8 clonotypes in ibrutinib-treated CLL. Using immunoSEQ multiplex PCR, the repertoire was profiled, and TCRdb retains in-frame clones only, with some absent. The repertoire has about 120,000 clones, about 58% of them found once; the top ten carry 30% to 45%. This sample comprised PBMCs, obtained after 24 months of ibrutinib treatment. All receptors derive from a human donor with chronic lymphocytic leukemia. CDR3s include the opening cysteine and the closing phenylalanine or tryptophan. The D gene is left open where the match is weak. The size field is filled for only some rows; it gives once, few, many or a size class.

>TRBV2|NA|NA|TRBJ2-7
TGTGCCAGCAGTGAAAACGGGGGAGGAGGCTACGAGCAGTACTTC
CASSENGGGGYEQYF
>TRBV7-7|NA|NA|TRBJ1-3
TGTGCCAGCAGCGAGGGAACAGCTAACTCTGGAAACACCATATATTTT
CASSEGTANSGNTIYF
>TRBV5-6|NA|TRBD1|TRBJ1-1
TGTGCCAGCAGCTTGGTGGACAGGGGGCGGGGTGAAGCTTTCTTT
CASSLVDRGRGEAFF
>TRBV5-1|NA|TRBD2|TRBJ2-5
TGCGCCAGCAGCTCTGGACTAGCGGATTTGTACCAAGAGACCCAGTACTTC
CASSSGLADLYQETQYF
>TRBV5-6|medium-sized|NA|TRBJ1-1
TGTGCCAGCAGCTTGGGGGGCGTAGAAGCTTTCTTT
CASSLGGVEAFF
>TRBV27|NA|TRBD1|TRBJ2-2
TGTGCCAGCAGGGGGACAGGGGCATCGGGGGAGCTGTTTTTT
CASRGTGASGELFF
>TRBV5-6|NA|NA|TRBJ2-7
TGTGCCAGCAGCTTTAGGACTCTCCATTACGAGCAGTACTTC
CASSFRTLHYEQYF
>TRBV29-1|NA|TRBD1|TRBJ1-2
TGCAGCGTTGAAGAAGTGGGACAGGGTAGTGGCTACACCTTC
CSVEEVGQGSGYTF
>TRBV9|NA|NA|TRBJ2-7
TGTGCCAGCAGCGTAGCGAGAGGGGAATTAGGGTACGAGCAGTACTTC
CASSVARGELGYEQYF
>TRBV5-1|NA|NA|TRBJ1-3
TGCGCCAGCACCTACGGGGCAGCTGAATCTGGAAACACCATATATTTT
CASTYGAAESGNTIYF
>TRBV5-6|once|NA|TRBJ1-5
TGTGCCAGCAGCTCAGGGGTGAGGAGCAATCAGCCCCAGCATTTT
CASSSGVRSNQPQHF
>TRBV5-6|NA|NA|TRBJ2-7
TGTGCCAGCAGCCCTGGCCGAGCGTGGACGTCCCCCTACGAGCAGTACTTC
CASSPGRAWTSPYEQYF
>TRBV7-3|NA|NA|TRBJ2-1
TGTGCCAGCACCGAATTAGGTGAGCAGTTCTTC
CASTELGEQFF
>TRBV29-1|NA|NA|TRBJ1-1
TGCAGCGCCCGAGAAGGGGGTTTGAACACTGAAGCTTTCTTT
CSAREGGLNTEAFF
>TRBV19|NA|NA|TRBJ1-3
TGTGCCAGTAGTCGGAGCTCTGGAAACACCATATATTTT
CASSRSSGNTIYF
>TRBV6-1|NA|NA|TRBJ1-2
TGTGCCAGCAGTGAAGCGGGGAGGGGCCTCTATGGCTACACCTTC
CASSEAGRGLYGYTF
>TRBV11-1|NA|NA|TRBJ2-7
TGTGCCAGCAGCCACTTCCAGGGGAGATACGAGCAGTACTTC
CASSHFQGRYEQYF
>TRBV27|NA|TRBD1|TRBJ1-1
TGTGCCAGCAGTTCGGGACAGGGGAACACTGAAGCTTTCTTT
CASSSGQGNTEAFF
>TRBV2|NA|TRBD1|TRBJ2-1
TGTGCCAGCAGCCTACAGGGGTCCTACAATGAGCAGTTCTTC
CASSLQGSYNEQFF
>TRBV5-1|few|NA|TRBJ1-1
TGCGCCAGCAGCTTAAGACAGATGAACACTGAAGCTTTCTTT
CASSLRQMNTEAFF
>TRBV30|NA|TRBD1|TRBJ1-2
TGTGCCTGGAGTGGGGACAGGGGGGACTATGGCTACACCTTC
CAWSGDRGDYGYTF
>TRBV7-9|NA|NA|TRBJ1-5
TGTGCCAGCAGCCTCTGGGACAACAATCAGCCCCAGCATTTT
CASSLWDNNQPQHF